This record concerns one T cell receptor (beta chain) sequence. V was pared by 4 bases and J by 5 bases, with 6 bases of the junction left unmatched. This CDR3 contains 14 residues. The germline V gene encodes CDR1 SGHRS and CDR2 YFSETQ. The data were obtained in a study of brain T cells in children with intractable seizures. Time point defined: blood from clinic visit 5 months post-surgery; TSC patient then seizure free. Some clones are missing from TCRdb's copy, which holds only in-frame ones; the method was immunoSEQ multiplex PCR. The sample includes a few hundred thousand clones, roughly 92% of them seen just once.

This sample comprised peripheral blood, obtained more than 4 months after surgery. The sequence was collected from a boy under two years old with tuberous sclerosis and intractable seizures. The chain uses TRBV5-1 and TRBJ2-7; TRBD1 aligns across 10 bases. CDR3 protein: CASSQTGGINEQYF. For the CDR3, the DNA is TGCGCCAGCAGCCAGACAGGGGGCATAAACGAGCAGTACTTC.